At least ten counts were recorded for the clone carrying this T cell receptor (beta chain). The antigen is not known. Broader study findings: Tumor-infiltrating Treg TCR alpha and beta sequences overlapped most with tumor naive CD4+ T cells, then blood naive. The larger cohort examined one V-J beta rearrangement, not whole repertoires.

Tregs were sorted as CD4+CD25+CD127-/low cells. Germline CDR1 and CDR2: WNHNN and SYGVQD (reference sequence). Trimming took 0 bases from V and 5 from J, leaving 14 bases between them. The CDR3 has 15 amino acids. Semi-nested PCR with Nested Universal Primer A followed constant-region reverse priming of full-length variable regions. TCRdb used MiXCR to reprocess the 5' RACE reads, holding one entry per CDR3 protein. Of approximately 10,000 distinct CDR3 sequences detected, 20% to 30% appear once; the ten largest clones hold roughly 3.2%. Material: Tregs sorted from blood. This TCR derives from a female donor with breast cancer. The chain recombines TRBV10-1 with TRBJ2-7; D perhaps matches TRBD2 (5 bases). The CDR3 nucleotides are TGCGCCAGCAGTGAGTCGGGGAGACCAACCGACGAGCAGTACTTC. Protein product: CASSESGRPTDEQYF.